One and the same sample provided the 32 T cell receptor beta chains below, sequenced in a study of brain T cells in children with intractable seizures. Repertoires were generated with immunoSEQ multiplex PCR, while TCRdb's copy carries only in-frame clones and drops some. This sample has about 340,000 clones; 85% to 95% occur once, and the top ten carry roughly 5.8%. Time point noted: blood from clinic visit 5 months post-surgery; TSC patient then seizure free. The sample here was peripheral blood, taken roughly 5 months after surgery. The receptors were gathered from a boy younger than two with tuberous sclerosis and intractable seizures.

The chain is built from TRBV6-5 and TRBJ2-7; TRBD1 agrees at 9 bases. This CDR3 comprises 13 residues. Germline CDR1 and CDR2: MNHEY and SVGAGI. Unmatched junction bases numbered 10, after V lost 7 bases and J lost 9 bases. Written as DNA, the CDR3 is TGTGCCAGCAACGGGGGACAGGGCCGAATGCAGTACTTC. This gives the protein CASNGGQGRMQYF.

This clone was recorded once. Other nucleotide sequences from this sample produce the same CDR3. The J gene is TRBJ1-5, the V gene TRBV7-8, with a weak D call TRBD1 (6 bases). This CDR3 region has 12 residues. V gave up 3 bases and J gave up 6 bases, with 6 bases separating them. Germline V lookup: CDR1 SGHVS, CDR2 FQNEAQ. The CDR3 DNA reads TGTGCCAGCAGCTTGACAGGTCAGCCCCAGCATTTT. Encoded protein: CASSLTGQPQHF. Combining the CDR3 with reference TRBV7-8 and TRBJ1-5 gives the whole variable domain GAGVSQSPRYKVAKRGQDVALRCDPISGHVSLFWYQQALGQGPEFLTYFQNEAQLDKSGLPSDRFFAERPEGSVSTLKIQRTQQEDSAVYLCASSLTGQPQHFGDGTRLSIL.

The chain joins TRBV18 to TRBJ1-5; maybe TRBD1 (5 bases). Germline lookup yields CDR1 KGHSH and CDR2 LQKENI. The CDR3 runs 19 residues. V was cut by 0 bases and J by 2 bases, with 20 bases left in between. The CDR3: CASSPPLHSGRYGNQPQHF. As DNA, the CDR3 is TGTGCCAGCTCACCACCGCTTCATTCAGGGAGGTACGGCAATCAGCCCCAGCATTTT.

This clone was seen a few times. The V call is TRBV4-1, the J call TRBJ2-7, with 13 nucleotides matching TRBD2. Germline values: CDR1 MGHRA, CDR2 YSYEKL. Germline trimming cut 2 bases from V and 1 base from J; bases unmatched to any gene: 2. CDR3 size: 16 residues. The CDR3 nucleotides read TGCGCCAGCAGCCAACTGGGACTAGCGGGGTCCTACGAGCAGTACTTC. It yields the protein CASSQLGLAGSYEQYF.

The chain employs TRBV28 and TRBJ2-1, with D unresolved. This CDR3 spans 15 amino acids. Germline CDR1 and CDR2: MDHEN and SYDVKM. The germline V and J ends were trimmed by 3 bases and 6 bases, with 15 bases remaining between them. The CDR3 DNA sequence: TGTGCCAGCAGTTTTGACTCCCTCGGTGGCAATGAGCAGTTCTTC. Translation: CASSFDSLGGNEQFF. Filled out from reference TRBV28 and TRBJ2-1, the complete variable domain reads DVKVTQSSRYLVKRTGEKVFLECVQDMDHENMFWYRQDPGLGLRLIYFSYDVKMKEKGDIPEGYSVSREKKERFSLILESASTNQTSMYLCASSFDSLGGNEQFFGPGTRLTVL.

J is TRBJ2-1 and V is TRBV11-3, with 12 positions matching TRBD2. The J segment lost 6 bases and the V segment lost 5 bases, leaving 14 bases of the junction unmatched. CDR1 SGHNT and CDR2 YENEEA come from the germline V gene. This CDR3 contains 18 residues. CDR3 bases: TGTGCCAGCAGCACTCCCCCCCGTCTACTAGCGGGAGGCAATGAGCAGTTCTTC. Its translation is CASSTPPRLLAGGNEQFF.

CDR3 DNA: TGTGCCAGTAGTCGCTACACTGAAGCTTTCTTT. Its translation is CASSRYTEAFF. The V and J genes are TRBV19 and TRBJ1-1; no clear D gene. Germline CDR1 is LNHDA and CDR2 is SQIVND (reference sequence). This CDR3 is 11 amino acids long. Trimming stripped 5 bases from V and 3 bases from J, with 4 bases between.

The CDR3 protein is CASSAGGNGQPQHF. As DNA, the CDR3 is TGTGCCAGCAGCGCAGGGGGAAACGGTCAGCCCCAGCATTTT. The genes are TRBV5-6 and TRBJ1-5, with 7 bases lining up with TRBD1. V lost 4 bases to trimming and J lost 6 bases; unmatched junction nucleotides: 7. The CDR3 is made up of 14 amino acids. CDR1 and CDR2 (germline): SGHDT, YYEEEE.

This clone was detected once. This chain links TRBV19 with TRBJ2-7, with 9 bases fitting TRBD1. The J segment lost 1 base and the V segment lost 4 bases, leaving 5 bases of the junction unmatched. The CDR3 is made up of 15 amino acids. Germline assignment: CDR1 LNHDA and CDR2 SQIVND (reference sequence). The CDR3 loop is CASSTQDRGSYEQYF. The CDR3 DNA reads TGTGCCAGTAGTACCCAAGACAGGGGGTCCTACGAGCAGTACTTC.

V usage is TRBV7-6 and J usage is TRBJ2-3, with 7 nucleotides matching TRBD1. Germline-derived CDR1 and CDR2 are SGHVS and FNYEAQ. The length of the CDR3 is 15 residues. V trimming: 1 base; J trimming: 2 bases; junction bases outside the gene matches: 3. The CDR3 loop reads CASSLDRGHTDTQYF. DNA of the CDR3: TGTGCCAGCAGCTTAGACAGGGGCCACACAGATACGCAGTATTTT.

The chain has TRBV7-9 and TRBJ1-2; D remains unclear. Deletions cut 2 bases from V and 4 bases from J, with 20 bases between. The V gene's germline CDR1 is SEHNR and CDR2 FQNEAQ (reference sequence). The CDR3 length is 17 residues. The DNA of the CDR3 is TGTGCCAGCAGCTTATTTGTTGAGGCCAGTGGAATCTATGGCTACACCTTC. Translating gives CASSLFVEASGIYGYTF.

This chain connects TRBV13 to TRBJ2-3, with no clear D. Germline V gene sequence: CDR1 PRHDT, CDR2 FYEKMQ (reference sequence). Trimming left V 5 bases short and J 1 base short, with 10 bases between. The CDR3 totals 14 residues. The CDR3: CASSQQHRTDTQYF. The CDR3 DNA sequence: TGTGCCAGCAGCCAACAACACCGCACAGATACGCAGTATTTT.

In DNA, the CDR3 is TGTGCCAGCAGCGGCGGGAGAGTGGGGGTCTACGAGCAGTACTTC. Amino acid sequence: CASSGGRVGVYEQYF. This chain uses TRBV9 with TRBJ2-7; 7 bases map to TRBD2. With V trimmed by 3 bases and J by 3 bases, 9 bases remained unmatched. Germline lookup yields CDR1 SGDLS and CDR2 YYNGEE. The CDR3 loop spans 15 amino acids. Using reference TRBV9 and TRBJ2-7 for the parts outside the CDR3, the full variable domain is DSGVTQTPKHLITATGQRVTLRCSPRSGDLSVYWYQQSLDQGLQFLIQYYNGEERAKGNILERFSAQQFPDLHSELNLSSLELGDSALYFCASSGGRVGVYEQYFGPGTRLTVT.

Details on this clone: This same CDR3 is encoded by further DNA sequences in the sample. The chain recombines TRBV2 with TRBJ2-7; D ambiguous. V dropped 3 bases and J dropped 2 bases, with 2 bases sitting between them. The CDR3 runs 11 residues. CDR1 and CDR2 (germline): SNHLY, FYNNEI. CDR3 residues: CASSEAYEQYF. The CDR3 DNA reads TGTGCCAGCAGTGAGGCCTACGAGCAGTACTTC.

The rearrangement uses TRBV3-1 (or the pseudogene TRBV3-2) and TRBJ2-3; D perhaps matches TRBD1 (5 bases). From germline, CDR1 is LGHDT and CDR2 YNNKEL (reference sequence). V lost 4 bases to trimming and J lost 2 bases, with 16 bases between them. This CDR3 is built from 16 residues. CDR3 in DNA: TGTGCCAGCAGCCTTGCTGAGACAGCCCTCACAGATACGCAGTATTTT. This encodes CASSLAETALTDTQYF.

V gene TRBV11-2 combines with J gene TRBJ2-2; D is undetermined. CDR1 and CDR2 from the germline V gene are SGHAT and FQNNGV. V lost 0 bases to trimming and J lost 10 bases, with 9 bases between them. The CDR3 has 13 amino acids. Written as DNA, the CDR3 is TGTGCCAGCAGCTTAGATTACCCAGCGGAGCTGTTTTTT. It is translated as CASSLDYPAELFF.

This chain uses TRBV28 with TRBJ1-1; 7 nucleotides align to TRBD1. This CDR3 is 15 amino acids long. Germline CDR1 and CDR2: MDHEN and SYDVKM. The ends lost 1 base at V and 4 bases at J; junction bases unmatched: 6. CDR3 DNA sequence: TGTGCCAGCAGTTTATTTAGGACAGGCTCCACTGAAGCTTTCTTT. Translating it yields CASSLFRTGSTEAFF.

Remarks on this clone: The same CDR3 also results from other DNA sequences found in this sample. The rearrangement links TRBV6-5 to TRBJ1-1; tentatively, D is TRBD1 (5 bases). CDR1 is MNHEY and CDR2 is SVGAGI in the germline V gene. The V end was cut by 8 bases, the J end by 5 bases, with 18 bases between. The CDR3 extends over 14 amino acids. DNA for the CDR3: TGTGCCAGCGGACCTCAGGGAGCATGGACTGAAGCTTTCTTT. Translating gives CASGPQGAWTEAFF.

The V and J genes are TRBV5-4 and TRBJ1-5; D is uncertain. CDR3 length: 15 residues. The V end lost 1 base, the J end lost 1 base, and 9 bases lay between the germline ends. Germline-derived CDR1 and CDR2 are SGHNT and YYREEE (reference sequence). CDR3 in amino acids: CASSLRPGSNQPQHF. CDR3 DNA: TGTGCCAGCAGCTTGCGCCCGGGGAGCAATCAGCCCCAGCATTTT.

This chain connects TRBV2 to TRBJ2-1; D unresolved. The V gene's germline CDR1 is SNHLY and CDR2 FYNNEI. V was trimmed by 1 base and J by 0 bases, leaving 7 bases between them. The CDR3 has 15 amino acids. As DNA, the CDR3 is TGTGCCAGCAGTGAAGGGTATAGCTCCTACAATGAGCAGTTCTTC. It translates to CASSEGYSSYNEQFF.

The chain couples TRBV7-3 to TRBJ2-1, with D possibly being TRBD2 (6 bases). The V and J ends lost 5 bases and 9 bases respectively, with 20 bases between them. The germline V gene encodes CDR1 SGHTA and CDR2 FQGTGA. The CDR3 is made up of 15 amino acids. CDR3 nucleotide sequence: TGTGCCAGCAGCCCAGTGGGTGGGGGGTCGAGTGAGCAGTTCTTC. Its translation is CASSPVGGGSSEQFF.

The gene calls are TRBV5-1 and TRBJ2-5, with TRBD2 matching 16 bases. This CDR3 comprises 18 residues. Trimming took 4 bases from V and 3 from J; bases not matched to a gene: 9. CDR1 is SGHRS and CDR2 is YFSETQ in the germline V gene. The chain's CDR3 is CASSLGTSGGARKETQYF. The CDR3 region has the DNA TGCGCCAGCAGCCTAGGGACTAGCGGGGGGGCCCGCAAAGAGACCCAGTACTTC.

The genes are TRBV11-2 and TRBJ2-1; a possible D gene is TRBD2 (7 bases). The CDR3 loop spans 16 amino acids. Germline V gene data show CDR1 as SGHAT and CDR2 as FQNNGV. Trimming stripped 3 bases from V and 7 bases from J, with 19 bases between. CDR3 in amino acids: CASSFGLGGGINEQFF. The CDR3 region has the DNA TGTGCCAGCAGCTTCGGACTAGGGGGGGGCATAAATGAGCAGTTCTTC.

This chain joins TRBV3-1 (or the pseudogene TRBV3-2) and TRBJ2-5; D is unclear. The V end was cut by 1 base, the J end by 5 bases, with 11 bases between. Germline V gene lookup returns CDR1 LGHDT and CDR2 YNNKEL (reference sequence). The CDR3 contains 14 residues. CDR3 coding DNA: TGTGCCAGCAGCCAAGCGAGCTTGCGGGAGACCCAGTACTTC. Protein product: CASSQASLRETQYF.

This clone has more than one count but fewer than ten. The chain couples TRBV29-1 to TRBJ1-2, with unresolved D. The CDR3 has 13 amino acids. Trimming removed 8 bases from V and 5 bases from J, with 18 bases in between. Germline loops: CDR1 SQVTM, CDR2 ANQGSEA. CDR3 amino acids: CSHVDTATYGYTF. In nucleotides, the CDR3 is TGCAGCCATGTAGACACGGCTACTTATGGCTACACCTTC. The full variable domain, with the rest looked up from reference TRBV29-1 and TRBJ1-2, is SAVISQKPSRDICQRGTSLTIQCQVDSQVTMMFWYRQQPGQSLTLIATANQGSEATYESGFVIDKFPISRPNLTFSTLTVSNMSPEDSSIYLCSHVDTATYGYTFGSGTRLTVV.

The chain joins TRBV2 to TRBJ1-1; a possible D gene is TRBD1 (6 bases). The CDR3 is 15 residues long. CDR1 is SNHLY, CDR2 FYNNEI, per germline. The V end lost 8 bases, the J end lost 4 bases, and 20 bases lay between the germline ends. CDR3 sequence: CASVQSGALSTEAFF. CDR3 nucleotide sequence: TGTGCCAGCGTGCAGTCAGGGGCCCTGAGCACTGAAGCTTTCTTT. Complete variable domain (other parts from reference TRBV2 and TRBJ1-1): EPEVTQTPSHQVTQMGQEVILRCVPISNHLYFYWYRQILGQKVEFLVSFYNNEISEKSEIFDDQFSVERPDGSNFTLKIRSTKLEDSAMYFCASVQSGALSTEAFFGQGTRLTVV.

The CDR3 reads CASSQESDGAPYGYTF. In nucleotides, the CDR3 is TGTGCCAGCAGCCAAGAGAGTGACGGGGCCCCCTATGGCTACACCTTC. The V gene is TRBV3-1 (or the pseudogene TRBV3-2), the J gene TRBJ1-2, with a tentative D call TRBD1 (5 bases). Trimming took 0 bases from V and 4 from J, leaving 15 bases between them. Germline assignment: CDR1 LGHDT and CDR2 YNNKEL (reference sequence). CDR3 length: 16 amino acids.

This chain uses TRBV4-1 with TRBJ2-1; D unresolved. Germline CDR1 MGHRA, CDR2 YSYEKL. The CDR3 consists of 15 residues. Deletions cut 1 base from V and 0 bases from J, with 7 bases between. The CDR3 region has the DNA TGCGCCAGCAGCCAAGGCCGCTACTCCTACAATGAGCAGTTCTTC. This gives the protein CASSQGRYSYNEQFF.

V usage is TRBV4-1 and J usage is TRBJ2-1; 7 bases agree with TRBD2. This CDR3 has 15 residues. The V gene end was trimmed by 1 base and the J gene end by 5 bases; junction bases not matched to a gene: 5. In germline, CDR1 is MGHRA, CDR2 YSYEKL. The CDR3, as DNA: TGCGCCAGCAGCCAAGCGAGCGGGGCCCACAATGAGCAGTTCTTC. Protein sequence: CASSQASGAHNEQFF.

The chain carries TRBV7-6 and TRBJ2-1; either TRBD1 or TRBD2 may supply D (5 bases each). This CDR3 is built from 17 residues. The germline V gene encodes CDR1 SGHVS and CDR2 FNYEAQ. V dropped 4 bases and J dropped 8 bases, with 24 bases sitting between them. In DNA form, the CDR3 reads TGTGCCAGCAGCTCTCCGGGGCTAGGTCGGGGTTCGGATGAGCAGTTCTTC. Its translation: CASSSPGLGRGSDEQFF.

The rearrangement joins TRBV28 to TRBJ2-1, with D unclear. The V end was cut by 8 bases, the J end by 3 bases, with 5 bases between. Germline V gene sequence: CDR1 MDHEN, CDR2 SYDVKM. The CDR3 consists of 11 residues. The CDR3 DNA is TGTGCCAGCTTCGGCTACAATGAGCAGTTCTTC. Amino acid sequence: CASFGYNEQFF.

The gene calls are TRBV5-1 and TRBJ2-7; D remains ambiguous. The CDR3 runs to 15 residues. Trimming removed 4 bases from V and 3 bases from J, with 17 bases in between. The V gene's germline CDR1 is SGHRS and CDR2 YFSETQ. CDR3 amino acids: CASSPRAPYFYEQYF. The CDR3 nucleotides read TGCGCCAGCAGCCCCCGGGCGCCGTACTTCTACGAGCAGTACTTC.